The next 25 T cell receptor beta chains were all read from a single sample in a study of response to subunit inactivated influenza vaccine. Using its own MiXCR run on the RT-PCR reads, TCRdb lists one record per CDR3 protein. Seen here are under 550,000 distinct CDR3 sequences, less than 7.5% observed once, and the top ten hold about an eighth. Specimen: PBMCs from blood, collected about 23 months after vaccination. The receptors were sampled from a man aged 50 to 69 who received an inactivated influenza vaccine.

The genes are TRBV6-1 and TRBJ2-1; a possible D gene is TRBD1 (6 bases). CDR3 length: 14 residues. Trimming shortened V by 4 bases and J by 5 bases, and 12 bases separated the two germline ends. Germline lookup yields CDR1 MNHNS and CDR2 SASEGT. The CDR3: CASSVARGNNEQFF. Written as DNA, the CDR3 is TGTGCCAGCAGTGTGGCCAGGGGTAACAATGAGCAGTTCTTC.

CDR3 sequence (DNA): TGCAGTGCTAGAGATCCCGCTGAAGCTTTCTTT. The encoded protein is CSARDPAEAFF. The chain links TRBV20-1 to TRBJ1-1, with unresolved D. Trimming removed 0 bases from V and 6 bases from J, with 5 bases in between. This CDR3 is 11 amino acids long. CDR1 is DFQATT, CDR2 SNEGSKA, per germline (reference sequence).

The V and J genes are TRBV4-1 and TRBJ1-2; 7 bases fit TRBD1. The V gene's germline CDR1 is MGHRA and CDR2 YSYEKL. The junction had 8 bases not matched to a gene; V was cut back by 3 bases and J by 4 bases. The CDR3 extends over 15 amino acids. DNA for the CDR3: TGCGCCAGCAGCCAGGATCCACAGGGGAGCTATGGCTACACCTTC. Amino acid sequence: CASSQDPQGSYGYTF.

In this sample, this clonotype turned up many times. CDR3 nucleotides: TGTGCCAGCAGCTTGGGACAGGGGTTGGGAAATGAGCAGTTCTTC. Its translation is CASSLGQGLGNEQFF. The chain joins TRBV7-2 to TRBJ2-1; the match to TRBD1 covers 10 bases. This CDR3 region has 15 residues. Germline values: CDR1 SGHTA, CDR2 FQGNSA. J lost 7 bases, V lost 3 bases, and 6 bases had no gene match.

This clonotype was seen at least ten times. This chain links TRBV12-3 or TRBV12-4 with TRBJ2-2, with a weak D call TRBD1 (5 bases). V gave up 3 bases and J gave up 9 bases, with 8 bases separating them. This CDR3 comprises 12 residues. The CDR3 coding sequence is TGTGCCAGCAGTTTTCAGGGCTGGGAGCTGTTTTTT. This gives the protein CASSFQGWELFF.

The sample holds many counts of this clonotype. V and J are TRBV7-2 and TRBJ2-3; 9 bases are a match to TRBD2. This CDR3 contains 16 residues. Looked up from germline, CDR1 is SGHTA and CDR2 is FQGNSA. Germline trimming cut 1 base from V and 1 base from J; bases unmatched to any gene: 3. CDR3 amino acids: CASSLGVAGGTDTQYF. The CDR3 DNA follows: TGTGCCAGCAGCTTAGGTGTAGCGGGAGGCACAGATACGCAGTATTTT.

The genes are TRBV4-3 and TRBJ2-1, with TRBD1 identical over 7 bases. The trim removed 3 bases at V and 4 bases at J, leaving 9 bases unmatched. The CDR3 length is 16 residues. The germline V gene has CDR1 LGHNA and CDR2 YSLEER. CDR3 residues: CASSHNPGTAYNEQFF. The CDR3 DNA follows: TGCGCCAGCAGCCATAACCCCGGGACAGCTTACAATGAGCAGTTCTTC.

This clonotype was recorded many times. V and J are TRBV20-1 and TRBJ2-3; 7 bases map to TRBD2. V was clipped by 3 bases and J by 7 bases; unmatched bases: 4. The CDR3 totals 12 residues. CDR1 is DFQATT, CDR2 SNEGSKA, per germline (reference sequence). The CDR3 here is CSASVAGYTQYF. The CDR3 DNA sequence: TGCAGTGCTAGCGTAGCGGGCTATACGCAGTATTTT.

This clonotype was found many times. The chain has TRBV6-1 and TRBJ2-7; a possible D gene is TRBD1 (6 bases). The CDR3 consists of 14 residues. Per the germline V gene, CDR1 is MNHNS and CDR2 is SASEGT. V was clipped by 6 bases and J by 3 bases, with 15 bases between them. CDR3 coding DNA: TGTGCCAGCAGACCCGGGGACATTAACTACGAGCAGTACTTC. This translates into CASRPGDINYEQYF.

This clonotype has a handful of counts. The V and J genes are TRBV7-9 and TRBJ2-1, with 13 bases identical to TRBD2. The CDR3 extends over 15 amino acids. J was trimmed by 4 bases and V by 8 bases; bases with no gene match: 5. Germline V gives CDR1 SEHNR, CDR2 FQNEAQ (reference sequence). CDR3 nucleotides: TGTGCCAGCCGGGGACTAGCGGGGACTTACAATGAGCAGTTCTTC. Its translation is CASRGLAGTYNEQFF.

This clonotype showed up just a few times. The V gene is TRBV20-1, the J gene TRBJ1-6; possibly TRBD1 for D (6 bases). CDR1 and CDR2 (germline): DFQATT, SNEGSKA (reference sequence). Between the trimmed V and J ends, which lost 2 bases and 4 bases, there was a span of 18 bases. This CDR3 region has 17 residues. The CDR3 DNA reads TGCAGTGCTAGACCTTGGACGAGGGGGACTTATAATTCACCCCTCCACTTT. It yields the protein CSARPWTRGTYNSPLHF.

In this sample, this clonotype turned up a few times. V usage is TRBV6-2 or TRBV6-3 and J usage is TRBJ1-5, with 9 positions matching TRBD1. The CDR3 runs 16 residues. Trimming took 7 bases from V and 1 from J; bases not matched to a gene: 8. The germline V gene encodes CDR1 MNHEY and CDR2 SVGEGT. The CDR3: CASIPGQGISNQPQHF. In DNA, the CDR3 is TGTGCCAGCATCCCGGGACAGGGTATCAGCAATCAGCCCCAGCATTTT.

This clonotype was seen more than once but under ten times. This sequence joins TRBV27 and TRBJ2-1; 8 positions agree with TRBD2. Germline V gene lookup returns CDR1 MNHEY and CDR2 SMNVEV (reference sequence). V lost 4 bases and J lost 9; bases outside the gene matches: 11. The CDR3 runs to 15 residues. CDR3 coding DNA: TGTGCCAGCAGTTCCGGAGCGGGAGTGGTGGGTGAGCAGTTCTTC. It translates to CASSSGAGVVGEQFF.

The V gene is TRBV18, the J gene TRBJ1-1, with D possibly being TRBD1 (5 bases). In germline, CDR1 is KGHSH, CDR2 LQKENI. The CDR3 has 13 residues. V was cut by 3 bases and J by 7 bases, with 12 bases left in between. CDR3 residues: CASSPQRDVEAFF. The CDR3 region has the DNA TGTGCCAGCTCACCCCAAAGGGACGTTGAAGCTTTCTTT. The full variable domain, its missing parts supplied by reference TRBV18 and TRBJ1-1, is NAGVMQNPRHLVRRRGQEARLRCSPMKGHSHVYWYRQLPEEGLKFMVYLQKENIIDESGMPKERFSAEFPKEGPSILRIQQVVRGDSAAYFCASSPQRDVEAFFGQGTRLTVV.

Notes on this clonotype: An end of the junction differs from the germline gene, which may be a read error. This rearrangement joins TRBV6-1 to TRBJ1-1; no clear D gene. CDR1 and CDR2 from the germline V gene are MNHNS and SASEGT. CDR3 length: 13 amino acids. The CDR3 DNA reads TGTGCCAGCAGTGAAGTTGGCCGGGCAGGTACCCTCTTT. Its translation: CASSEVGRAGTLF.

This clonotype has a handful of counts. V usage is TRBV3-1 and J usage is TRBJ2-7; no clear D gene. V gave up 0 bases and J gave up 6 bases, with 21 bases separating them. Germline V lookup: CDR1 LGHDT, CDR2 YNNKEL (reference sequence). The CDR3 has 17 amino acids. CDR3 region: CASSQDLVGLGVTEQYF. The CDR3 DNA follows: TGTGCCAGCAGCCAAGATCTGGTCGGTCTAGGAGTTACCGAGCAGTACTTC.

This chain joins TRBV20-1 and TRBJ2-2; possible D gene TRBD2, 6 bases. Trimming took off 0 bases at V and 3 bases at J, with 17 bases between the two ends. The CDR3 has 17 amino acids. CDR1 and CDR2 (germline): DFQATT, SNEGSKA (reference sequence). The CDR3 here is CSARDGRLADHTGELFF. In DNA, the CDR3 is TGCAGTGCTAGAGATGGGAGGTTAGCGGACCACACCGGGGAGCTGTTTTTT.

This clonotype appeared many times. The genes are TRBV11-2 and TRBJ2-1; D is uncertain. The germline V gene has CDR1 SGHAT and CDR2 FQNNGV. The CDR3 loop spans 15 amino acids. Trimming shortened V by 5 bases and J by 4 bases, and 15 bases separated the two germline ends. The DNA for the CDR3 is TGTGCCAGCAGCCCCGAAGTGATGGGTTACAATGAGCAGTTCTTC. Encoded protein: CASSPEVMGYNEQFF.

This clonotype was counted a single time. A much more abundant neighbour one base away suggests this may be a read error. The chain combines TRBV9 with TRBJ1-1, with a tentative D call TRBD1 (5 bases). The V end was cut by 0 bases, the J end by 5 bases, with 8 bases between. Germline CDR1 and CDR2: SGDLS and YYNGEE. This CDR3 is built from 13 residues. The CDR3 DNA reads TGTGCCAGCAGCGTAGTGGGGGAAACTGAAGCTTTCTTT. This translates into CASSVVGETEAFF.

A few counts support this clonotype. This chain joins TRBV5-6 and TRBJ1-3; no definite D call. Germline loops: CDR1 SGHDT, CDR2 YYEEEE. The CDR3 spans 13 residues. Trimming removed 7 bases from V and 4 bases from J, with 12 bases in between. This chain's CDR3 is CASAPGQGNTIYF. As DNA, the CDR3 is TGTGCCAGCGCGCCCGGCCAAGGAAACACCATATATTTT.

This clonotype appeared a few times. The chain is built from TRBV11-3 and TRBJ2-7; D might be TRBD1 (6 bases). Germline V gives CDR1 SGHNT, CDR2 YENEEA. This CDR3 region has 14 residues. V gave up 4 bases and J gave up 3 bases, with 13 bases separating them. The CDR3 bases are TGTGCCAGCAGCTCTGGGTTGGACAGCTACGAGCAGTACTTC. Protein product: CASSSGLDSYEQYF. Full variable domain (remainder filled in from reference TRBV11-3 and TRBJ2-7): EAGVVQSPRYKIIEKKQPVAFWCNPISGHNTLYWYLQNLGQGPELLIRYENEEAVDDSQLPKDRFSAERLKGVDSTLKIQPAELGDSAVYLCASSSGLDSYEQYFGPGTRLTVT.

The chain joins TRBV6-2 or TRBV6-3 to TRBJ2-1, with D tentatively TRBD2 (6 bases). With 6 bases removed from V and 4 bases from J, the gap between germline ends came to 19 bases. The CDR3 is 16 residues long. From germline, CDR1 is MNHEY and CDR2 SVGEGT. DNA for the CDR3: TGTGCCAGCAGCCCTCGAAGGCGCGGGGCTTACAATGAGCAGTTCTTC. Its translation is CASSPRRRGAYNEQFF.

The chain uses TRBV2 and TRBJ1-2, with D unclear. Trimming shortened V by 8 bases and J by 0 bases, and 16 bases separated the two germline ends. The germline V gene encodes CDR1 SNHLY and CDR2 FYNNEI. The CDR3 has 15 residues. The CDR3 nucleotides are TGTGCCAGCTCATCCACACGGGAAGCTAACTATGGCTACACCTTC. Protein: CASSSTREANYGYTF.

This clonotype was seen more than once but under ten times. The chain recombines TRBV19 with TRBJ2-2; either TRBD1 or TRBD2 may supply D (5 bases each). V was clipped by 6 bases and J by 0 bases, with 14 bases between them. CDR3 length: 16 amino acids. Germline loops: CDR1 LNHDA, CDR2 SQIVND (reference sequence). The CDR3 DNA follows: TGTGCCAGTAGAAGCTGGGGACGGACGAACACCGGGGAGCTGTTTTTT. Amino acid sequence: CASRSWGRTNTGELFF.

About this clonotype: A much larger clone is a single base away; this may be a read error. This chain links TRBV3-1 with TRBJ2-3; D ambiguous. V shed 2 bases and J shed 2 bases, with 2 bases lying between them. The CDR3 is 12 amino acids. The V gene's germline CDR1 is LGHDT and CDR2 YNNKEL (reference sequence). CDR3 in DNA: TGTGCCAGCAGCCAATTCACAGATACGCAGTATTTT. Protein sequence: CASSQFTDTQYF.